The next 8 T cell receptor beta chains were all read from a single sample in a study of identical twins. TCRdb processed the 5' RACE reads anew with MiXCR; each CDR3 protein has one entry. The sample has under 800,000 distinct CDR3 sequences; about 20% are singletons. This same sample was also part of a study on T cells expressing NK-cell markers.

Sequencing input: PBMCs. The receptors here all came from a woman under 30 in good health.

This clonotype was detected only a few times. This chain joins TRBV7-2 and TRBJ2-1; D remains ambiguous. Germline V gene lookup returns CDR1 SGHTA and CDR2 FQGNSA. V was shortened by 4 bases and J by 6 bases, with 10 bases between the two germline ends. This CDR3 region has 13 residues. CDR3 loop: CASSSRPSNEQFF. The DNA for the CDR3 is TGTGCCAGCAGCTCGAGACCCTCCAATGAGCAGTTCTTC.

The table lists this clonotype with many counts. The chain employs TRBV29-1 and TRBJ2-7; D remains ambiguous. The germline V gene encodes CDR1 SQVTM and CDR2 ANQGSEA. The CDR3 is 10 amino acids. V lost 7 bases to trimming and J lost 5 bases, with 9 bases between them. The CDR3 region is CSAVNHEQYF. CDR3 sequence (DNA): TGCAGCGCCGTGAATCACGAGCAGTACTTC.

This rearrangement joins TRBV10-3 to TRBJ2-7; the D gene could be TRBD1 or TRBD2 (5 bases each). CDR1 is ENHRY, CDR2 SYGVKD, per germline. The CDR3 has 13 amino acids. DNA for the CDR3: TGTCCTCGAGATGGGGGAGAGACGTACGAGCAGTACTTC. Encoded protein: CPRDGGETYEQYF.

This clonotype was observed many times. The chain has TRBV6-2 or TRBV6-3 and TRBJ2-7; the D is unclear. CDR1 and CDR2 (germline): MNHEY, SVGEGT. V lost 6 bases, J lost 3 bases, and 9 bases lay in between. The CDR3 is made up of 12 amino acids. The CDR3 region is CASRKGGYEQYF. The CDR3 bases are TGTGCCAGCAGGAAGGGCGGCTACGAGCAGTACTTC.

This clonotype has a count of ten or more. The V call is TRBV20-1, the J call TRBJ1-3; tentative D call: TRBD1 (6 bases). This CDR3 spans 14 amino acids. Germline CDR1 and CDR2: DFQATT and SNEGSKA (reference sequence). V lost 5 bases and J 2 bases, leaving 13 bases between the germline ends. The CDR3 bases are TGCAGTGCTTTCCCCCGGACAGCTGGAAACACCATATATTTT. It codes for CSAFPRTAGNTIYF.

The sample holds a few counts of this clonotype. The V and J genes are TRBV10-3 and TRBJ2-7, with 7 bases matching TRBD2. Germline loops: CDR1 ENHRY, CDR2 SYGVKD. The CDR3 runs 11 residues. With 11 bases clipped from V and 1 base from J, the junction kept 2 bases outside the gene matches. The chain's CDR3 is CACGGSYEQYF. CDR3 bases: TGTGCCTGCGGGGGATCCTACGAGCAGTACTTC.

This clonotype was counted a few times. The chain combines TRBV29-1 with TRBJ2-1; 12 nucleotides match TRBD2. Germline V gene data show CDR1 as SQVTM and CDR2 as ANQGSEA. V trimming: 6 bases; J trimming: 4 bases; junction bases outside the gene matches: 4. The CDR3 consists of 14 residues. The CDR3 DNA reads as TGCAGCGTAAAGACTAGCGGGGGATACAATGAGCAGTTCTTC. Translating it yields CSVKTSGGYNEQFF.

The chain joins TRBV3-1 to TRBJ2-5, with a weak D call TRBD2 (6 bases). Germline V CDR1 and CDR2: LGHDT, YNNKEL (reference sequence). Trimming took 0 bases from V and 5 from J, leaving 10 bases between them. The CDR3 covers 14 residues. CDR3 in amino acids: CASSQDAGQETQYF. The CDR3 DNA reads as TGTGCCAGCAGCCAAGATGCGGGGCAGGAGACCCAGTACTTC.